The 18 T cell receptor beta chains reported below all come from one sample, sequenced in a study of memory CD4+ T cells and cytomegalovirus serostatus (dated by TCRdb to the late 2010s). A FACSAria II was used to sort memory CD4+ T cells, defined as single viable CD3+CD4+CD8-CD45RO+ cells. The library was obtained by the immunoSEQ multiplex PCR assay. The clones in this table, taken by TCRdb from immuneACCESS, are in-frame only. Not every clone is retained; where verified, under half of the shortfall comes from an unresolved V gene, and the cause of the rest is unknown. The sample has about 56,000 clones on record, over 80% of them singletons. The ten largest clones add up to approximately 0.4% of the sample. Sequenced sample: memory CD4+ T cells from blood. These receptors all come from an adult in good health and CMV-seronegative.

This chain joins TRBV27 and TRBJ1-2, with 8 bases aligning to TRBD1. Germline CDR1 MNHEY, CDR2 SMNVEV (reference sequence). J gave up 1 base and V 5 bases, and 6 bases lay outside the gene matches. The CDR3 length is 15 residues. The CDR3 loop is CASSPGQGRNYGYTF. CDR3 DNA sequence: TGTGCCAGCAGTCCCGGACAGGGCCGTAACTATGGCTACACCTTC.

The chain joins TRBV15 to TRBJ1-6; a weak D match, TRBD1 (5 bases). CDR1 and CDR2 (germline): LNHNV, YYDKDF (reference sequence). Trimming took 4 bases from V and 8 from J, leaving 12 bases between them. The CDR3 is 14 amino acids. The CDR3 DNA reads TGTGCCACCAGCAAGGGGCATAGGGATTCACCCCTCCACTTT. It is translated as CATSKGHRDSPLHF.

This chain links TRBV20-1 with TRBJ2-7; D uncertain. The V and J ends lost 8 bases and 4 bases respectively, with 9 bases between them. Germline CDR1 reads DFQATT; CDR2 reads SNEGSKA (reference sequence). The CDR3 consists of 10 residues. CDR3 coding DNA: TGCAGTCTACGGCGGTACGAGCAGTACTTC. Amino acids: CSLRRYEQYF.

The chain joins TRBV6-1 to TRBJ2-3; D is unclear. The germline CDR1 and CDR2 sequences are MNHNS and SASEGT. V was clipped by 2 bases and J by 4 bases, with 10 bases between them. CDR3 length equals 14 residues. The CDR3 spells CASSERQVPDTQYF. CDR3 in DNA: TGTGCCAGCAGTGAAAGGCAAGTCCCAGATACGCAGTATTTT.

The chain is built from TRBV19 and TRBJ2-7, with 8 bases lining up with TRBD1. Germline V gene lookup returns CDR1 LNHDA and CDR2 SQIVND (reference sequence). The CDR3 covers 15 residues. V lost 3 bases to trimming and J lost 6 bases; unmatched junction nucleotides: 10. The CDR3 loop reads CASSMWIRTGSEQYF. CDR3 coding DNA: TGTGCCAGTAGTATGTGGATCAGGACAGGGAGCGAGCAGTACTTC.

This chain links TRBV28 with TRBJ2-2, with TRBD1 matching 7 bases. The CDR3 totals 14 residues. V trimming: 6 bases; J trimming: 5 bases; junction bases outside the gene matches: 6. The germline CDR1 and CDR2 sequences are MDHEN and SYDVKM. The CDR3 spells CASSSTGETGELFF. The CDR3 bases are TGTGCCAGCAGCTCTACAGGGGAGACCGGGGAGCTGTTTTTT.

This chain joins TRBV4-3 and TRBJ1-4; D is perhaps TRBD1 (5 bases). Trimming shortened V by 0 bases and J by 7 bases, and 15 bases separated the two germline ends. The CDR3 length is 16 residues. The germline CDR1 and CDR2 sequences are LGHNA and YSLEER. This CDR3 is CASSQDRAGNGEKLFF. DNA of the CDR3: TGCGCCAGCAGCCAAGATAGGGCAGGGAACGGTGAAAAACTGTTTTTT.

In DNA form, the CDR3 reads TGCGCCAGCAGCCAAGGAGCGGGTAACATTCAGTACTTC. Amino acid sequence: CASSQGAGNIQYF. This chain joins TRBV4-1 and TRBJ2-4, with D possibly matching TRBD2 (6 bases). CDR1 is MGHRA, CDR2 YSYEKL, per germline. Trimming removed 1 base from V and 7 bases from J, with 8 bases in between. There are 13 residues in the CDR3.

CDR3 bases: TGTGCCAGCAGTTCCAACCAGCCCCAGCATTTT. Translating it yields CASSSNQPQHF. V and J are TRBV6-5 and TRBJ1-5; D call uncertain. Germline V gene sequence: CDR1 MNHEY, CDR2 SVGAGI. This CDR3 is built from 11 residues. Trimming removed 4 bases at V and 7 bases at J, with 5 bases between.

This clone was detected only once. The rearrangement joins TRBV28 to TRBJ2-1; 15 bases align to TRBD2. The CDR3 extends over 19 amino acids. Germline V CDR1 and CDR2: MDHEN, SYDVKM. The V and J ends lost 4 bases and 0 bases, in that order; junction bases with no gene match: 7. The CDR3 DNA reads as TGTGCCAGCAGTTCCACTGGACTAGCGGGGGGGAGCTCCTACAATGAGCAGTTCTTC. It yields the protein CASSSTGLAGGSSYNEQFF.

The chain is built from TRBV5-1 and TRBJ2-2; either TRBD1 or TRBD2 may fit D (5 bases each). V dropped 4 bases and J dropped 1 base, with 11 bases sitting between them. Germline V gives CDR1 SGHRS, CDR2 YFSETQ. The CDR3 sequence is 15 residues long. CDR3 in DNA: TGCGCCAGCAGCAGAGGGGCCTTGAACACCGGGGAGCTGTTTTTT. Its protein product is CASSRGALNTGELFF.

The rearrangement uses TRBV5-6 and TRBJ2-7; no clear D gene. This CDR3 contains 11 residues. The germline V gene encodes CDR1 SGHDT and CDR2 YYEEEE. The germline V and J ends were trimmed by 4 bases and 4 bases, with 6 bases remaining between them. CDR3 sequence reads: CASSRKYEQYF. The CDR3 DNA reads TGTGCCAGCAGCCGCAAATACGAGCAGTACTTC.

This clone was counted only a few times. In DNA form, the CDR3 reads TGCAGCGTTGAAGTAGCGCTGAACACTGAAGCTTTCTTT. Its protein product is CSVEVALNTEAFF. The chain uses TRBV29-1 and TRBJ1-1, with D unclear. V dropped 1 base and J dropped 0 bases, with 6 bases sitting between them. The CDR3 totals 13 residues. The germline CDR1 and CDR2 sequences are SQVTM and ANQGSEA.

The table lists this clone with a few counts. J is TRBJ1-4 and V is TRBV6-1; the D gene is possibly TRBD1 (5 bases). Germline CDR1 and CDR2: MNHNS and SASEGT. The CDR3 is 14 residues long. Trimming cost V 9 bases and J 7 bases, with 18 bases left between them. CDR3 residues: CASGRKGEAEKLFF. CDR3 in DNA: TGTGCCAGTGGAAGGAAAGGGGAGGCTGAAAAACTGTTTTTT.

CDR3 DNA sequence: TGTGCCAGCAGCTTACTGGGACAGCAAGAGACCCAGTACTTC. Its translation: CASSLLGQQETQYF. The chain joins TRBV7-2 to TRBJ2-5; 7 positions match TRBD1. The trim removed 2 bases at V and 2 bases at J, leaving 2 bases unmatched. Germline V CDR1 and CDR2: SGHTA, FQGNSA. The CDR3 totals 14 residues.

This clone was counted a few times. The chain has TRBV28 and TRBJ1-4, with 8 bases lining up with TRBD1. Germline V gene sequence: CDR1 MDHEN, CDR2 SYDVKM. With 4 bases clipped from V and 8 bases from J, the junction kept 9 bases outside the gene matches. The CDR3 extends over 15 amino acids. The DNA for the CDR3 is TGTGCCAGCAGTTACGGACAGGGAGTAGGCGAAAAACTGTTTTTT. Translating it yields CASSYGQGVGEKLFF.

This clone was observed a few times. V gene TRBV7-3 combines with J gene TRBJ2-3; 7 nucleotides align to TRBD1. V lost 5 bases to trimming and J lost 2 bases; unmatched junction nucleotides: 7. This CDR3 region has 15 residues. Germline V gene sequence: CDR1 SGHTA, CDR2 FQGTGA. CDR3 sequence: CASSPTGLPTDTQYF. CDR3 bases: TGTGCCAGCAGCCCGACAGGGCTTCCCACAGATACGCAGTATTTT.

This chain links TRBV11-2 with TRBJ2-2, with D perhaps matching TRBD1 (5 bases). V lost 5 bases, J lost 4 bases, and 11 bases lay in between. CDR3 length: 14 amino acids. Germline V lookup: CDR1 SGHAT, CDR2 FQNNGV. CDR3 amino acids: CASSPIRGTGELFF. The CDR3 DNA reads as TGTGCCAGCAGCCCCATAAGGGGCACCGGGGAGCTGTTTTTT.